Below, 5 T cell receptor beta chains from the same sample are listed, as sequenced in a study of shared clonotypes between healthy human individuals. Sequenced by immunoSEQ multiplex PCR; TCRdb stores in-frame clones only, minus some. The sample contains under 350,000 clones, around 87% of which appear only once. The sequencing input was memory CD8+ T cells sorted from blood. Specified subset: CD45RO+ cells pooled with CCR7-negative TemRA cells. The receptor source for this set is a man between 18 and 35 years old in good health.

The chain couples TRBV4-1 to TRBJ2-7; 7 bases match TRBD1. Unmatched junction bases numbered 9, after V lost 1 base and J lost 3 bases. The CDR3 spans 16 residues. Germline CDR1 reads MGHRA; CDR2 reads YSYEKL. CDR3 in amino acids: CASSQGGGGFHYEQYF. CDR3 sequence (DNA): TGCGCCAGCAGCCAAGGAGGGGGCGGGTTCCACTACGAGCAGTACTTC.

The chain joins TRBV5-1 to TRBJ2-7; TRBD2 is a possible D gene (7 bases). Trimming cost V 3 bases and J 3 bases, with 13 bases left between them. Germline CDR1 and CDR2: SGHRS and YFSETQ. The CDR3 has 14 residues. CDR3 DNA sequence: TGCGCCAGCAGCTGGGAGGGCAGGGGCTACGAGCAGTACTTC. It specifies CASSWEGRGYEQYF.

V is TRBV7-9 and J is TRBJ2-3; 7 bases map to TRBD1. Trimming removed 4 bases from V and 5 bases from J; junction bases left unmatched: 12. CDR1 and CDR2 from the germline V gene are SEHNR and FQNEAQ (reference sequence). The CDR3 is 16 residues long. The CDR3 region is CASSSVQGSAGDTQYF. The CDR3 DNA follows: TGTGCCAGCAGCTCTGTACAGGGGTCGGCAGGAGATACGCAGTATTTT.

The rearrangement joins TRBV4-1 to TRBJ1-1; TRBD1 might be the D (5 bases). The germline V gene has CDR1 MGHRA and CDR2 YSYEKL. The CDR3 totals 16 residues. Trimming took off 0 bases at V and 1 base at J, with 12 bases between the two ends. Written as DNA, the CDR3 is TGCGCCAGCAGCCAAGAAGGTGGGACGGCGAACACTGAAGCTTTCTTT. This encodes CASSQEGGTANTEAFF.

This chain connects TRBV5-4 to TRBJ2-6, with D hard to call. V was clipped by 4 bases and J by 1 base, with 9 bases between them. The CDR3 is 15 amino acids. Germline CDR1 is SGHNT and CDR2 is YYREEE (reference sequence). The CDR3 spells CASSPLSSGANVLTF. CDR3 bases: TGTGCCAGCAGCCCCCTTAGTTCTGGGGCCAACGTCCTGACTTTC.